This is a list of T cell receptor beta chains from one sample in a study of cytomegalovirus exposure and HLA in healthy donors. The assay was immunoSEQ multiplex PCR, and TCRdb's table has in-frame clones only and misses some. The sample shows about 94,000 clones, over 70% of them seen only once. Sequencing used PBMCs. The receptors were sampled from a man aged 25 to 40 in good health and CMV-seropositive. CDR3s include the opening cysteine and the closing phenylalanine or tryptophan. Each record gives: J gene, V gene, clone size, D gene, CDR3 protein, CDR3 DNA. The D gene is left open where the match is weak. The size of a clone is reported for some rows only, either as once, few or many, or as a class for expanded clones.

>TRBJ2-7|TRBV7-2|-|-
CASSLTSSYEQYF
TGTGCCAGCAGCTTGACTAGCTCCTACGAGCAGTACTTC
>TRBJ2-7|TRBV7-6|-|TRBD2
CASSMGTSDYEQYF
TGTGCCAGCAGCATGGGGACTAGCGACTACGAGCAGTACTTC
>TRBJ1-1|TRBV11-3|many|-
CASGQGFTEAFF
TGTGCCAGCGGCCAGGGTTTCACTGAAGCTTTCTTT
>TRBJ2-2|TRBV7-8|-|-
CASTPRGSGELFF
TGTGCCAGCACCCCCAGGGGATCCGGGGAGCTGTTTTTT
>TRBJ1-6|TRBV5-5|-|TRBD1
CASSPTGDSPLHF
TGTGCCAGCAGCCCGACAGGGGATTCACCCCTCCACTTT
>TRBJ1-4|TRBV6-1|few|-
CASSEVGAGEKLFF
TGTGCCAGCAGTGAAGTAGGGGCAGGTGAAAAACTGTTTTTT
>TRBJ1-5|TRBV6-6|few|-
CASSVLGGGQPQHF
TGTGCCAGCAGTGTTCTCGGGGGGGGACAGCCCCAGCATTTT
>TRBJ1-1|TRBV4-3|-|-
CASSEAPGVDTEAFF
TGCGCCAGCAGCGAAGCCCCAGGGGTTGACACTGAAGCTTTCTTT
>TRBJ2-2|TRBV7-3|-|-
CASSSIAQTGELFF
TGTGCCAGCAGCTCAATTGCGCAAACCGGGGAGCTGTTTTTT
>TRBJ1-1|TRBV5-1|-|-
CASSPEYRRDTEAFF
TGCGCCAGCAGCCCCGAGTACAGGAGGGACACTGAAGCTTTCTTT
>TRBJ1-5|TRBV27|-|TRBD1
CASRNTGAGNQPQHF
TGTGCCAGCAGGAATACAGGGGCAGGGAATCAGCCCCAGCATTTT
>TRBJ2-5|TRBV27|once|TRBD2
CASSSLAGGNAGTQYF
TGTGCCAGCAGTTCACTAGCGGGAGGAAATGCGGGGACCCAGTACTTC
>TRBJ1-1|TRBV13|-|-
CASSPGITLNTEAFF
TGTGCCAGCAGCCCAGGGATTACACTGAACACTGAAGCTTTCTTT
>TRBJ2-7|TRBV2|-|TRBD2
CASSGTSGRAYEQYF
TGTGCCAGCAGCGGGACTAGCGGGAGGGCCTACGAGCAGTACTTC
>TRBJ1-1|TRBV19|-|TRBD1
CASSRRQGVNTEAFF
TGTGCCAGTAGTAGAAGGCAGGGGGTTAACACTGAAGCTTTCTTT
>TRBJ2-1|TRBV6-5|-|-
CASSYSQGSYNEQFF
TGTGCCAGCAGTTACTCCCAGGGTTCCTACAATGAGCAGTTCTTC
>TRBJ2-3|TRBV7-2|-|TRBD2
CASSPSGYYTDTQYF
TGTGCCAGCAGTCCTAGCGGGTACTACACAGATACGCAGTATTTT
>TRBJ2-2|TRBV5-1|-|TRBD1
CASSSPRDRGTGELFF
TGCGCCAGCAGCTCACCCCGGGACAGGGGAACCGGGGAGCTGTTTTTT
>TRBJ2-7|TRBV5-6|-|-
CASSQGRRHEQYF
TGTGCCAGCAGTCAGGGGCGGAGGCACGAGCAGTACTTC
>TRBJ1-1|TRBV9|-|-
CASSVEQHTEAFF
TGTGCCAGCAGCGTAGAACAGCACACTGAAGCTTTCTTT
>TRBJ1-1|TRBV25-1|-|TRBD1
CASVTGVTEAFF
TGTGCCAGCGTTACAGGGGTGACTGAAGCTTTCTTT
>TRBJ2-1|TRBV29-1|-|TRBD2
CSVGTSGHSYNEQFF
TGCAGCGTTGGAACTAGCGGCCACTCCTACAATGAGCAGTTCTTC
>TRBJ1-5|TRBV18|-|-
CASSPLPGLLSNQPQHF
TGTGCCAGCTCACCACTCCCAGGGCTTCTTAGCAATCAGCCCCAGCATTTT
>TRBJ1-1|TRBV20-1|few|-
CSAPINTEAFF
TGCAGTGCCCCAATCAACACTGAAGCTTTCTTT
>TRBJ2-1|TRBV28|-|-
CASSFKREQFF
TGTGCCAGCAGTTTTAAACGGGAGCAGTTCTTC
>TRBJ1-1|TRBV5-1|-|-
CASSPRDHPGGTEAFF
TGCGCCAGCAGCCCCCGGGACCATCCGGGGGGGACTGAAGCTTTCTTT
>TRBJ1-1|TRBV7-9|-|-
CASSSPSQPNTEAFF
TGTGCCAGCAGCTCCCCTTCACAGCCGAACACTGAAGCTTTCTTT
>TRBJ1-1|TRBV10-3|once|TRBD1
CAIRPGDRGRSEAFF
TGTGCCATCAGGCCCGGGGACAGGGGGCGTTCTGAAGCTTTCTTT
>TRBJ1-1|TRBV7-3|-|TRBD1
CASSLGQESPEAFF
TGTGCCAGCAGCCTGGGACAGGAGAGCCCTGAAGCTTTCTTT
>TRBJ2-7|TRBV28|-|TRBD2
CASSGLRTSVYEQYF
TGTGCCAGCAGTGGGCTGAGGACTAGCGTCTACGAGCAGTACTTC
>TRBJ2-3|TRBV5-1|few|TRBD2
CASSLWRGSTDTQYF
TGCGCCAGCAGCTTGTGGCGGGGGAGCACAGATACGCAGTATTTT
>TRBJ1-4|TRBV6-5|-|-
CASSSRFGSNEKLFF
TGTGCCAGCAGCTCTAGGTTTGGTTCGAATGAAAAACTGTTTTTT
>TRBJ1-2|TRBV7-9|once|TRBD1
CASSPGTGGLVYGYTF
TGTGCCAGCAGCCCCGGGACAGGAGGGCTGGTGTATGGCTACACCTTC
>TRBJ1-2|TRBV7-2|-|-
CASSFDLGGGGYTF
TGTGCCAGCAGCTTCGATCTCGGGGGTGGTGGCTACACCTTC
>TRBJ1-1|TRBV13|-|-
CASSPRMVCEAFF
TGTGCCAGCAGCCCGAGGATGGTTTGTGAAGCTTTCTTT
>TRBJ2-7|TRBV2|-|TRBD1
CASSERQGRDEQYF
TGTGCCAGCAGTGAGAGACAGGGGCGCGACGAGCAGTACTTC
>TRBJ2-1|TRBV19|-|TRBD2
CASSIEGTSLGHEQFF
TGTGCCAGTAGTATAGAAGGGACTAGTCTTGGCCATGAGCAGTTCTTC